This T cell receptor (beta chain) was recorded in a study of T cells in Graves' hyperthyroidism and ophthalmopathy. Findings of the study overall: The model forecast ophthalmopathy, anticipating it by a median about 7 months before onset.

This clonotype was detected ten times or more. Its antigen is currently unknown. V lost 5 bases to trimming and J lost 7 bases; unmatched junction nucleotides: 7. This CDR3 has 14 amino acids. The V gene's germline CDR1 is SNHLY and CDR2 FYNNEI. RNA transcripts yielded amplified TCR beta CDR3 regions. First-round RT-PCR targeting the TCR CDR3 was performed with the HTBI primer set. One entry per CDR3 protein, called by TCRdb with MiXCR from the multiplex PCR reads. The repertoire has more than 500,000 distinct CDR3 sequences, about 15% of them found once; the top ten carry less than 30%. Sequenced input: blood. V usage is TRBV2 and J usage is TRBJ2-7, with 11 bases fitting TRBD1. The origin of this receptor is a woman in her twenties or thirties with Graves' ophthalmopathy. CDR3: CASSFGQGAKEQYF. In DNA form, the CDR3 reads TGTGCCAGCAGTTTCGGACAGGGGGCTAAAGAGCAGTACTTC.